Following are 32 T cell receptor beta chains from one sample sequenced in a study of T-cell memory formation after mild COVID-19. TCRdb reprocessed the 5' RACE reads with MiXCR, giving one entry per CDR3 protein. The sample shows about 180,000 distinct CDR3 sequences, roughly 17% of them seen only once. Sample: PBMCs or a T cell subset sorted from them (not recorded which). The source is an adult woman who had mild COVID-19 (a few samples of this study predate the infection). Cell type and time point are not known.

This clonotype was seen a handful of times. The CDR3 spells CASSPGGRGTDTQYF. As DNA, the CDR3 is TGTGCCAGCAGCCCTGGCGGGCGAGGCACAGATACGCAGTATTTT. The rearrangement uses TRBV12-3 or TRBV12-4 and TRBJ2-3, with D possibly TRBD2 on 5 matching bases. The CDR3 has 15 amino acids. V was clipped by 6 bases and J by 1 base, with 14 bases between them.

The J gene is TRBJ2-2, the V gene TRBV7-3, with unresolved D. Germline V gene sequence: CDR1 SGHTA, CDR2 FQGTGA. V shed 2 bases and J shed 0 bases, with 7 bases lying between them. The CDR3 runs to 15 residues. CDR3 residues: CASSLDVTNTGELFF. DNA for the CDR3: TGTGCCAGCAGCTTAGACGTAACGAACACCGGGGAGCTGTTTTTT.

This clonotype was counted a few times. The CDR3 spells CSARPRRSGNSYEQYF. The CDR3 DNA is TGCAGTGCTAGACCGAGAAGATCCGGCAACTCCTACGAGCAGTACTTC. The J gene is TRBJ2-7, the V gene TRBV20-1, with D hard to call. Trimming took off 2 bases at V and 0 bases at J, with 17 bases between the two ends. The CDR3 is 16 amino acids. CDR1 and CDR2 from the germline V gene are DFQATT and SNEGSKA (reference sequence).

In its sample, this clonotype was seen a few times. CDR3 sequence reads: CASSFRGYEQYF. The CDR3 DNA reads TGTGCCAGCAGTTTCCGGGGTTACGAGCAGTACTTC. The chain carries TRBV12-3 or TRBV12-4 and TRBJ2-7; D may be TRBD2 (5 bases). This CDR3 has 12 residues. The V end lost 3 bases, the J end lost 4 bases, and 7 bases lay between the germline ends.

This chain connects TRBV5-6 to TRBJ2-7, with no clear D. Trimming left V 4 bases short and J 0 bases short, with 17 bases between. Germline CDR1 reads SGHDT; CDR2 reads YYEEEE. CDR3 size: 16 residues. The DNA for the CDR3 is TGTGCCAGCAGCCATTTGAGAGACGGCGTCTCCTACGAGCAGTACTTC. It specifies CASSHLRDGVSYEQYF.

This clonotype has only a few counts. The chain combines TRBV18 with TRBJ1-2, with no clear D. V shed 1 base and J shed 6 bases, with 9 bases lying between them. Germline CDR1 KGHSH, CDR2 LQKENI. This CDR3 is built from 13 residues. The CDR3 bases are TGTGCCAGCTCACCACAGACTGCTCATGGCTACACCTTC. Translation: CASSPQTAHGYTF.

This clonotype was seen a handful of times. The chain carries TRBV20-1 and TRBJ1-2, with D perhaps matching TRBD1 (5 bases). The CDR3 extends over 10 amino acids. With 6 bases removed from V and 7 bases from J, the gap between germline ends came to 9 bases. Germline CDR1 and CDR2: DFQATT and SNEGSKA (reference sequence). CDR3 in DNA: TGCAGTGCCTGGAGGGGTGGCTACACCTTC. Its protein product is CSAWRGGYTF.

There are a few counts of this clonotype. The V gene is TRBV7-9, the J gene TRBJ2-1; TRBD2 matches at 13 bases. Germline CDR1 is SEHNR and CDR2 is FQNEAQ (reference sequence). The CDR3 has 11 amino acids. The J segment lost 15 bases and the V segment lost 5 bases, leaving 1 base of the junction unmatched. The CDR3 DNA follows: TGTGCCAGCAGCCGACTAGCGGGAGGGTTCTTC. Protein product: CASSRLAGGFF.

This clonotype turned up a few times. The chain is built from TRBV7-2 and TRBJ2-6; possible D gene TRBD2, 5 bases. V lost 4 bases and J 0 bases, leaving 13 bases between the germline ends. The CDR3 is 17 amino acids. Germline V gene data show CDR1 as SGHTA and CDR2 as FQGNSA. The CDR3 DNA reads TGTGCCAGCAGCTCACCCGGACGGGACTCTGGGGCCAACGTCCTGACTTTC. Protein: CASSSPGRDSGANVLTF.

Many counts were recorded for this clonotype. CDR3 DNA sequence: TGCGCCAGCAGCCTCTCAAGACAGGGGGCGATCACAGATACGCAGTATTTT. This translates into CASSLSRQGAITDTQYF. The chain is built from TRBV5-1 and TRBJ2-3; 10 bases line up with TRBD1. The V gene's germline CDR1 is SGHRS and CDR2 YFSETQ. Losses at the gene ends were 4 bases for V and 2 bases for J; bases not matched to a gene: 10. The CDR3 runs 17 residues.

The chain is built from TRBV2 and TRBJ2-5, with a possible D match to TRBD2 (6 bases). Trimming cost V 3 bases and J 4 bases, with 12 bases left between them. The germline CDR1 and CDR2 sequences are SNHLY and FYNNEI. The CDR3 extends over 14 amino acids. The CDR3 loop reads CASSEGGRAETQYF. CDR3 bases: TGTGCCAGCAGTGAGGGGGGAAGGGCAGAGACCCAGTACTTC.

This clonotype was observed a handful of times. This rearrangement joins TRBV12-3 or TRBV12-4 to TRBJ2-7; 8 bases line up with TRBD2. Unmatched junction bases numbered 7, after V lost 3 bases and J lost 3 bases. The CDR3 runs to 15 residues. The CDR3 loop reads CASSFERGLIYEQYF. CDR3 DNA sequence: TGTGCCAGCAGTTTTGAGCGGGGGTTAATCTACGAGCAGTACTTC.

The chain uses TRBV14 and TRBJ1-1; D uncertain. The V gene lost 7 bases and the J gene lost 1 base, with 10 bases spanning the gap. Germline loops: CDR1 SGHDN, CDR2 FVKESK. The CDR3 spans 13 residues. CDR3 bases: TGTGCCAGCAAATTTTTAACGAACACTGAAGCTTTCTTT. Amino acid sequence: CASKFLTNTEAFF.

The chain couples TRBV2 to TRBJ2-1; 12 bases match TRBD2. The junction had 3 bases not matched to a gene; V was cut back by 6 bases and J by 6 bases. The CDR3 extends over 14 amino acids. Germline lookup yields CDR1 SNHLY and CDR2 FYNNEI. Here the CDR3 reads CASRGLAGINEQFF. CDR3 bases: TGTGCCAGCAGGGGACTAGCGGGTATCAATGAGCAGTTCTTC.

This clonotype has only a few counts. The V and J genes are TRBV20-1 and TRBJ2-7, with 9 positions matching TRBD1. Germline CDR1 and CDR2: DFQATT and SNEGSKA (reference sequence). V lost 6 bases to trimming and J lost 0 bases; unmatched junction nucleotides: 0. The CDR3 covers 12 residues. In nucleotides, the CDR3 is TGCAGTGCGGGACAGGGCTCCTACGAGCAGTACTTC. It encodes CSAGQGSYEQYF.

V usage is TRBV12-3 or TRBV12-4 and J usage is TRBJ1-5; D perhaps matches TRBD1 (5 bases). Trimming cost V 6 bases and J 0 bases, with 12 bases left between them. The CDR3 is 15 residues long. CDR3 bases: TGTGCCAGCAGAATTACAGGCCCTAGCAATCAGCCCCAGCATTTT. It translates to CASRITGPSNQPQHF.

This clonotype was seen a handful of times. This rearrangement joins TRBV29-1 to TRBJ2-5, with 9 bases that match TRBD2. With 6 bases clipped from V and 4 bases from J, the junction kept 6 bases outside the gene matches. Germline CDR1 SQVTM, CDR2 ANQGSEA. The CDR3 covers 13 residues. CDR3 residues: CSVAGGFRETQYF. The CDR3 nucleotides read TGCAGCGTCGCGGGGGGGTTCAGAGAGACCCAGTACTTC.

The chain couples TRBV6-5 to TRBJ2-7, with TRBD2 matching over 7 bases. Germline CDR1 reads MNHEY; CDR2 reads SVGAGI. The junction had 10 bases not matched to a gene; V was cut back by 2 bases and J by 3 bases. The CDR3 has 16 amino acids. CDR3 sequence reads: CASSYDWEGVGYEQYF. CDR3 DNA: TGTGCCAGCAGTTACGATTGGGAGGGTGTGGGCTACGAGCAGTACTTC.

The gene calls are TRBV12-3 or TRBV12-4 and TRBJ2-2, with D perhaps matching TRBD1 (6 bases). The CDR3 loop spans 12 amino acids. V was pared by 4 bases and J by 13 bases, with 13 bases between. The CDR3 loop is CASSSEGVTLFF. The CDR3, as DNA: TGTGCCAGCAGTTCAGAGGGGGTCACGCTGTTTTTT.

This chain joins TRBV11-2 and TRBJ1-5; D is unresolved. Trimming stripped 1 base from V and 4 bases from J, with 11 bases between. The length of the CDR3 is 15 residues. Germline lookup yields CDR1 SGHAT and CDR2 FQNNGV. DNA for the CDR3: TGTGCCAGCAGCTTAGGGACGGCCCGTAATCAGCCCCAGCATTTT. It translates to CASSLGTARNQPQHF. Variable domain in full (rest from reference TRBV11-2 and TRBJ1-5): EAGVAQSPRYKIIEKRQSVAFWCNPISGHATLYWYQQILGQGPKLLIQFQNNGVVDDSQLPKDRFSAERLKGVDSTLKIQPAKLEDSAVYLCASSLGTARNQPQHFGDGTRLSIL.

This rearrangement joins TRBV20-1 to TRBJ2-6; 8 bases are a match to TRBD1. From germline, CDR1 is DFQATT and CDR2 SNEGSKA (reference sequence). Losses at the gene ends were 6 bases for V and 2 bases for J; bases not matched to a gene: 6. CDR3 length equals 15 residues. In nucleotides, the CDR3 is TGCAGTGCCTTCTCGACAGGGGCTGGGGCCAACGTCCTGACTTTC. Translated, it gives CSAFSTGAGANVLTF.

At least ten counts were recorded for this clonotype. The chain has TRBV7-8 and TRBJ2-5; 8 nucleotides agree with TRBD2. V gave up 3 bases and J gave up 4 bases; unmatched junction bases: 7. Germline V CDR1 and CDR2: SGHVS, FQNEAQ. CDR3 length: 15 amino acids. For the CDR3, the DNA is TGTGCCAGCAGCTTGAGCGGGGGTATCGCAGAGACCCAGTACTTC. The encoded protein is CASSLSGGIAETQYF.

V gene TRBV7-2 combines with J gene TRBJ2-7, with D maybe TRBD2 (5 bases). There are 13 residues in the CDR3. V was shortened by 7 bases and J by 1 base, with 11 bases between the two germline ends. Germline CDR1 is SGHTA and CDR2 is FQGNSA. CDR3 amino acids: CASTTGLSYEQYF. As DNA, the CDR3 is TGTGCCAGCACCACGGGGTTGTCCTACGAGCAGTACTTC.

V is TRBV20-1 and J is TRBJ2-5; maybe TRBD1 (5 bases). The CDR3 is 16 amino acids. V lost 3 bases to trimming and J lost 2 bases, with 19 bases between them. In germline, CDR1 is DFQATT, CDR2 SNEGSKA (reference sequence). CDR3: CSARRFGATAQETQYF. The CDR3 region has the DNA TGCAGTGCTAGGAGGTTCGGTGCGACAGCTCAAGAGACCCAGTACTTC.

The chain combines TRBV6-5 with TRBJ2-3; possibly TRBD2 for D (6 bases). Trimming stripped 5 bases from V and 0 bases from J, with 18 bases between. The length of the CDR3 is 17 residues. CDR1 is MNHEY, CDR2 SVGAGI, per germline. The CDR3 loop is CASSPWRSGPSTDTQYF. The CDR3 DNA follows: TGTGCCAGCAGTCCCTGGCGTAGCGGACCTAGCACAGATACGCAGTATTTT.

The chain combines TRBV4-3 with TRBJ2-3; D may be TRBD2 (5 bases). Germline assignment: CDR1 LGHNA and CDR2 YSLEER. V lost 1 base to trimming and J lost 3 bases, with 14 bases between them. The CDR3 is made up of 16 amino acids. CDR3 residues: CASSQVYRGSTDTQYF. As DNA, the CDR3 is TGCGCCAGCAGCCAAGTTTACCGGGGTTCTACAGATACGCAGTATTTT.

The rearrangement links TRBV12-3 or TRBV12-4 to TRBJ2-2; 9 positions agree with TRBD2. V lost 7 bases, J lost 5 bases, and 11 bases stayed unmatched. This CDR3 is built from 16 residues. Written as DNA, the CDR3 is TGTGCCAGCACCCCCTCGCTAGCGGGGTTTACCGGGGAGCTGTTTTTT. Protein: CASTPSLAGFTGELFF.

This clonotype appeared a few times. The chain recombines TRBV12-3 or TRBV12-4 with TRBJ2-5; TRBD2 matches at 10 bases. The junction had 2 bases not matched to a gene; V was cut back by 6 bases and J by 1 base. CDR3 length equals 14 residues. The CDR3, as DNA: TGTGCCAGCAGATGGACTAGCGGCCAAGAGACCCAGTACTTC. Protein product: CASRWTSGQETQYF.

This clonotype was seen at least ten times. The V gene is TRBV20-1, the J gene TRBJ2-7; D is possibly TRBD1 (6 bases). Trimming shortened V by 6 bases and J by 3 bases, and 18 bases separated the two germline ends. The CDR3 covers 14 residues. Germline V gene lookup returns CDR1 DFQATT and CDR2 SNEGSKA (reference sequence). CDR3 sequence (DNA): TGCAGTGCGGGCGGGCCACAGGGTTACTACGAGCAGTACTTC. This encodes CSAGGPQGYYEQYF.

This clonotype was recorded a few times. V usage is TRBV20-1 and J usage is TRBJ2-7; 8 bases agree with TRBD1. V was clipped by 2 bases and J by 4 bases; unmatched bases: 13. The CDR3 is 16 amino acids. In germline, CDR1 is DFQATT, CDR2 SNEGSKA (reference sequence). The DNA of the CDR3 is TGCAGTGCTAGATCAGGACAGGGTCTAGGCCTGTACGAGCAGTACTTC. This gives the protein CSARSGQGLGLYEQYF.

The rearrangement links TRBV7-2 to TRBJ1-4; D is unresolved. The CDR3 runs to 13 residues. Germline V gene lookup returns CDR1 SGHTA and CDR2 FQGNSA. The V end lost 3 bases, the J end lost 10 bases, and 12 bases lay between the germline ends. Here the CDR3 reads CASSLGLRGKLFF. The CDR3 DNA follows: TGTGCCAGCAGCTTGGGCCTGCGCGGAAAACTGTTTTTT.

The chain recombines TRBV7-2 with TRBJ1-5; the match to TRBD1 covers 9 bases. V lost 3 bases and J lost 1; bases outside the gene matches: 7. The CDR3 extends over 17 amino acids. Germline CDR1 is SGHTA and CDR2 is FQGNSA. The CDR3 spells CASSFHTGGVSNQPQHF. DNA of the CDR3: TGTGCCAGCAGCTTCCACACAGGGGGCGTAAGCAATCAGCCCCAGCATTTT.